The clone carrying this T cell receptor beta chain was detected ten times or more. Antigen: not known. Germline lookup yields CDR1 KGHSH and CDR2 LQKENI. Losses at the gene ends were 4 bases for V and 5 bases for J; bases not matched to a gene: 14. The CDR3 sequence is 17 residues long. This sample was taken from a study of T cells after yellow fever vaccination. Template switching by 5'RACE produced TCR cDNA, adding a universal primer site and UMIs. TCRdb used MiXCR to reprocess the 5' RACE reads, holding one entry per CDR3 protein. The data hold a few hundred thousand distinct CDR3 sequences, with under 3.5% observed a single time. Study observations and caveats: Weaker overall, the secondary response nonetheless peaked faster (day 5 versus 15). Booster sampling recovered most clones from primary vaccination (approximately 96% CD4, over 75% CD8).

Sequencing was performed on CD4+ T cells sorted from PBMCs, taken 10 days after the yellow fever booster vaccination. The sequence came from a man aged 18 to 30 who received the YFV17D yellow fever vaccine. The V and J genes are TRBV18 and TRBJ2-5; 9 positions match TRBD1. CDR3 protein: CASSRRPGQGFYETQYF. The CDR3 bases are TGTGCCAGCTCACGACGACCGGGACAGGGTTTTTATGAGACCCAGTACTTC.